The rows below give T cell receptor beta chains drawn from one sample of a study of shared clonotypes between healthy human individuals. TCRdb's copy holds only in-frame clones and misses some; the assay was immunoSEQ multiplex PCR. The repertoire consists of about 2,500,000 clones, with around nine tenths occurring once and the leading ten covering more than 0.12%. The sequenced sample was naive CD4+ T cells sorted from blood. Every receptor here comes from a man younger than 35 in good health. CDR3s include the opening cysteine and the closing phenylalanine or tryptophan. Fields, in order: J gene, V gene, D gene, clone size, CDR3 protein, CDR3 DNA. A D gene is named only where the DNA matches it firmly. Part of the rows lack a size; the others show once, few, many or a class for expanded clones.

>TRBJ2-7|TRBV19|TRBD2|-
CATRSGSSYEQYF
TGTGCCACCCGGAGCGGGAGTTCCTACGAGCAGTACTTC
>TRBJ1-4|TRBV4-3|-|-
CASSQDWTVNEKLFF
TGCGCCAGCAGCCAAGATTGGACAGTTAATGAAAAACTGTTTTTT
>TRBJ2-1|TRBV5-1|TRBD1|-
CASSSSGQGRDEQFF
TGCGCCAGCAGCTCCTCGGGACAGGGGAGGGATGAGCAGTTCTTC
>TRBJ1-2|TRBV10-3|-|few
CAIQDLGGGYTF
TGTGCCATCCAAGACCTCGGGGGTGGCTACACCTTC
>TRBJ1-1|TRBV30|-|-
CAWSVRSFSEAFF
TGTGCCTGGAGTGTACGGTCATTCTCTGAAGCTTTCTTT
>TRBJ2-3|TRBV5-4|TRBD2|-
CASSAQTSSTDTQYF
TGTGCCAGCAGCGCACAGACTAGCTCCACAGATACGCAGTATTTT
>TRBJ2-5|TRBV4-1|TRBD2|-
CASSQDPGLAAAGEIETQYF
TGCGCCAGCAGCCAAGATCCGGGACTAGCCGCGGCGGGGGAGATAGAGACCCAGTACTTC
>TRBJ2-5|TRBV29-1|-|-
CSVERGLGETQYF
TGCAGCGTTGAAAGGGGACTTGGAGAGACCCAGTACTTC
>TRBJ1-5|TRBV30|-|-
CAWSLGGQPQHF
TGTGCCTGGAGCCTAGGGGGGCAGCCCCAGCATTTT
>TRBJ1-5|TRBV9|-|-
CASSVGTANQPQHF
TGTGCCAGCAGCGTAGGGACAGCCAATCAGCCCCAGCATTTT
>TRBJ2-4|TRBV29-1|TRBD1|-
CSVEGLDRARIQVAKNIQYF
TGCAGCGTTGAAGGCCTGGACAGGGCGCGAATTCAAGTAGCCAAAAACATTCAGTACTTC
>TRBJ2-5|TRBV19|-|-
CASSIRGDETQYF
TGTGCCAGTAGTATACGCGGGGATGAGACCCAGTACTTC
>TRBJ2-7|TRBV6-6|-|-
CASSYGIIGGAYEQYF
TGTGCCAGCAGTTACGGGATAATAGGGGGGGCGTACGAGCAGTACTTC
>TRBJ2-3|TRBV5-1|-|once
CASRPKGESTDTQYF
TGCGCCAGCAGACCGAAGGGGGAAAGCACAGATACGCAGTATTTT
>TRBJ1-1|TRBV7-2|TRBD1|once
CASSLIGQANTEAFF
TGTGCCAGCAGCTTAATAGGACAGGCGAACACTGAAGCTTTCTTT
>TRBJ1-4|TRBV11-2|-|-
CASSLVTGLGEKLFF
TGTGCCAGCAGCCTTGTGACGGGTTTGGGCGAAAAACTGTTTTTT
>TRBJ1-5|TRBV30|TRBD1|-
CAWSSGTANQPQHF
TGTGCCTGGAGTTCCGGGACAGCAAATCAGCCCCAGCATTTT
>TRBJ1-5|TRBV19|-|-
CASSWAINQPQHF
TGTGCCAGTAGTTGGGCAATCAATCAGCCCCAGCATTTT
>TRBJ2-5|TRBV5-8|TRBD2|-
CASSLASGGAAETQYF
TGTGCCAGCAGCTTGGCTAGCGGGGGGGCCGCTGAGACCCAGTACTTC
>TRBJ2-7|TRBV2|-|few
CASSPNYEQYF
TGTGCCAGCAGTCCGAACTACGAGCAGTACTTC
>TRBJ2-2|TRBV9|TRBD1|-
CASSAQGQGRSTGELFF
TGTGCCAGCAGCGCCCAGGGACAGGGGCGTTCGACCGGGGAGCTGTTTTTT
>TRBJ1-5|TRBV18|-|-
CASSPDRGQPQHF
TGTGCCAGCTCCCCCGACAGAGGGCAGCCCCAGCATTTT
>TRBJ2-1|TRBV7-8|-|-
CASRGGSAGPQFF
TGTGCCAGCAGGGGGGGATCCGCGGGACCGCAGTTCTTC
>TRBJ1-5|TRBV10-3|-|-
CAISASDGDQPQHF
TGTGCCATCAGTGCCTCGGACGGAGATCAGCCCCAGCATTTT
>TRBJ1-2|TRBV5-1|-|-
CASSLEAGSGYTF
TGCGCCAGCAGCTTGGAGGCGGGGTCTGGCTACACCTTC
>TRBJ2-6|TRBV29-1|-|-
CSVEGGHSGANVLTF
TGCAGCGTTGAAGGAGGACACTCTGGGGCCAACGTCCTGACTTTC
>TRBJ1-2|TRBV11-2|TRBD1|few
CASSLGQADNYGYTF
TGTGCCAGCAGCCTCGGACAGGCGGATAACTATGGCTACACCTTC
>TRBJ1-1|TRBV6-1|-|-
CASSAGRSNTEAFF
TGTGCCAGCAGTGCAGGGAGATCGAACACTGAAGCTTTCTTT
>TRBJ2-5|TRBV7-9|TRBD1|-
CASSARTGVVETQYF
TGTGCCAGCAGCGCCAGGACAGGGGTGGTGGAGACCCAGTACTTC
>TRBJ2-1|TRBV18|-|-
CASSPGFTNEQFF
TGTGCCAGCTCACCGGGGTTCACCAATGAGCAGTTCTTC
>TRBJ1-6|TRBV9|-|once
CASSVEGGGAPLHF
TGTGCCAGCAGCGTAGAGGGCGGGGGAGCACCCCTCCACTTT
>TRBJ2-3|TRBV11-3|-|-
CASSDQSTDTQYF
TGTGCCAGCAGTGACCAAAGCACAGATACGCAGTATTTT